This TCR beta chain came from a study of neurological immune-mediated disorders. Documented time point: technical triplicate 2. Each CDR3 protein is one row after TCRdb ran MiXCR on the 5' RACE reads. The sample includes more than 50,000 distinct CDR3 sequences, less than 25% seen only once; the top ten take 3.5% to 5.5%. V trimming: 9 bases; J trimming: 2 bases; junction bases outside the gene matches: 7. The CDR3 is made up of 14 amino acids. In germline, CDR1 is LNHNV, CDR2 YYDKDF (reference sequence). This clonotype was seen just once. The sequence was collected from a man in his 60s with HTLV-1-associated myelopathy (HAM/TSP). The rearrangement uses TRBV15 and TRBJ2-1; 7 bases match TRBD1. Material for sequencing was PBMCs. The CDR3 nucleotides read TGTGCCACGAGCCCCGACAGGGCCTACAATGAGCAGTTCTTC. Protein product: CATSPDRAYNEQFF.